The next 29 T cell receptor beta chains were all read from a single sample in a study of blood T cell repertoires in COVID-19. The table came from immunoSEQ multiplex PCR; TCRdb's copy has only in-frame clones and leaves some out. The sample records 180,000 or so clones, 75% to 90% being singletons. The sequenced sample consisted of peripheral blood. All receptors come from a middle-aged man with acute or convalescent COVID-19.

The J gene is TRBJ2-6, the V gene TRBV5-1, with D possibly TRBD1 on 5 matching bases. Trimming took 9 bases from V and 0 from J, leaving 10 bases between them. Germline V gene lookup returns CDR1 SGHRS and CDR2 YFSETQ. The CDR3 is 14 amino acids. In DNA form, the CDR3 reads TGCGCCACAGGGCAGAGCTCTGGGGCCAACGTCCTGACTTTC. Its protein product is CATGQSSGANVLTF. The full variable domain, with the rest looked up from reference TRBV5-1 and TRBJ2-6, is KAGVTQTPRYLIKTRGQQVTLSCSPISGHRSVSWYQQTPGQGLQFLFEYFSETQRNKGNFPGRFSGRQFSNSRSEMNVSTLELGDSALYLCATGQSSGANVLTFGAGSRLTVL.

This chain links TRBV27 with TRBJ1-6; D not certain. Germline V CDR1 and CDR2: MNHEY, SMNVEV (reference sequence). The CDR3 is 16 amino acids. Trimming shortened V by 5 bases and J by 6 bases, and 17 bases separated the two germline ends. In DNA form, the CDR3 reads TGTGCCAGCAGTCCCGGAGGGATCCCGGGTAATTCACCCCTCCACTTT. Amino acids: CASSPGGIPGNSPLHF.

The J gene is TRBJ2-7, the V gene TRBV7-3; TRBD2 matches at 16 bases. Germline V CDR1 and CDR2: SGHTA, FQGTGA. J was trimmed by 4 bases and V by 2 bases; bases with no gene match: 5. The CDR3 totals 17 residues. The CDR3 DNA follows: TGTGCCAGCAGCTTATCGGGACTAGCGGGGGGGCGGTACGAGCAGTACTTC. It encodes CASSLSGLAGGRYEQYF.

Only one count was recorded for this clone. Written as DNA, the CDR3 is TGTGCCAGCAGCCAACGGCAGGGGATTAGTGTTTACGAGCAGTACTTC. Its protein is CASSQRQGISVYEQYF. The V and J genes are TRBV3-1 (or the pseudogene TRBV3-2) and TRBJ2-7, with a tentative D call TRBD1 (6 bases). Germline CDR1 LGHDT, CDR2 YNNKEL (reference sequence). V lost 2 bases and J 4 bases, leaving 18 bases between the germline ends. This CDR3 has 16 amino acids.

CDR3 bases: TGTGCCAGCAGTGTCACAGGGCAGCCCCAGCATTTT. Protein sequence: CASSVTGQPQHF. V gene TRBV28 combines with J gene TRBJ1-5; TRBD1 might be the D (6 bases). Germline loops: CDR1 MDHEN, CDR2 SYDVKM. The germline V and J ends were trimmed by 5 bases and 7 bases, with 9 bases remaining between them. This CDR3 comprises 12 residues.

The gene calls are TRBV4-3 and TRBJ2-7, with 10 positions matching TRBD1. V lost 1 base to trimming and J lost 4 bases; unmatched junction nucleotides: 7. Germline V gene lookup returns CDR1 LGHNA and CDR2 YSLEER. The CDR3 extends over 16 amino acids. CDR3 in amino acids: CASSQAFGTGAYEQYF. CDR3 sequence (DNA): TGCGCCAGCAGCCAAGCGTTCGGGACAGGGGCTTACGAGCAGTACTTC.

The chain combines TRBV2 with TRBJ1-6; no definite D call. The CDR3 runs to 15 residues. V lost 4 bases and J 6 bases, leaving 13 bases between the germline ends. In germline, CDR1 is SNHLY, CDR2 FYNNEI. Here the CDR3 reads CASSVVGLVNSPLHF. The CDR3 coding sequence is TGTGCCAGCAGTGTGGTTGGACTGGTTAATTCACCCCTCCACTTT. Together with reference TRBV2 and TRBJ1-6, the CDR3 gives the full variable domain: EPEVTQTPSHQVTQMGQEVILRCVPISNHLYFYWYRQILGQKVEFLVSFYNNEISEKSEIFDDQFSVERPDGSNFTLKIRSTKLEDSAMYFCASSVVGLVNSPLHFGNGTRLTVT.

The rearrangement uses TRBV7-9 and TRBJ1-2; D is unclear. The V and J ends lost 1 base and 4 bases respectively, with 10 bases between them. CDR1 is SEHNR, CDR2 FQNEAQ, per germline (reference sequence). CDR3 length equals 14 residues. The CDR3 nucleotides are TGTGCCAGCAGCTTAGGGACGGGGTCCTATGGCTACACCTTC. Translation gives CASSLGTGSYGYTF.

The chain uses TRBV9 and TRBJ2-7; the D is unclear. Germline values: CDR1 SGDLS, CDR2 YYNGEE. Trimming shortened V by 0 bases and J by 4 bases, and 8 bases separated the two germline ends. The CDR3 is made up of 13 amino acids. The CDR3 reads CASSVVALYEQYF. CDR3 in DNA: TGTGCCAGCAGCGTAGTTGCACTATACGAGCAGTACTTC.

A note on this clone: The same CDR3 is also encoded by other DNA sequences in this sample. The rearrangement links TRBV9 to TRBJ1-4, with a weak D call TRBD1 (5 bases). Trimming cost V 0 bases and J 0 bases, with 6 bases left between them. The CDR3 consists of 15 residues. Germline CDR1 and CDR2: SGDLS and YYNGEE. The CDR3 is CASSVAGATNEKLFF. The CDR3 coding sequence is TGTGCCAGCAGCGTAGCGGGGGCAACTAATGAAAAACTGTTTTTT.

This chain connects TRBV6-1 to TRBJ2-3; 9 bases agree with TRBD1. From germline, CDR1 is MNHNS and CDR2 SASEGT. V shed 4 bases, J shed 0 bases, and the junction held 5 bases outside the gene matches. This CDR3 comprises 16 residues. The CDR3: CASSAYRGRSTDTQYF. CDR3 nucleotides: TGTGCCAGCAGTGCCTACAGGGGGCGAAGCACAGATACGCAGTATTTT.

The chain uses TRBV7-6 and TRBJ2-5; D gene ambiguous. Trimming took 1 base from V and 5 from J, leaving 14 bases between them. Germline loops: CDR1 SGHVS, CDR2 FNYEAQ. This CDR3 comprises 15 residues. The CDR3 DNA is TGTGCCAGCAGCTTAGGACCAGGCAAGATGGAGACCCAGTACTTC. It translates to CASSLGPGKMETQYF.

The CDR3 loop reads CASSLGQGSQWTDTQYF. For the CDR3, the DNA is TGTGCCAGCAGCTTAGGACAGGGTTCCCAGTGGACAGATACGCAGTATTTT. The rearrangement links TRBV7-3 to TRBJ2-3; 8 positions match TRBD1. This CDR3 is 17 amino acids long. The V and J ends lost 2 bases and 3 bases, in that order; junction bases with no gene match: 10. Germline V gene sequence: CDR1 SGHTA, CDR2 FQGTGA.

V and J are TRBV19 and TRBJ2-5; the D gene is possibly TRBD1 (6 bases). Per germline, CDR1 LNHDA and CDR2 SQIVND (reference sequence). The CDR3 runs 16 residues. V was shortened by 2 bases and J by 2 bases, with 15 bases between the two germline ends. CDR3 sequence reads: CASSIKGRQGQETQYF. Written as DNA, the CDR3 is TGTGCCAGTAGTATAAAGGGGCGTCAGGGGCAAGAGACCCAGTACTTC. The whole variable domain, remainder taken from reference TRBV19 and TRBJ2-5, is DGGITQSPKYLFRKEGQNVTLSCEQNLNHDAMYWYRQDPGQGLRLIYYSQIVNDFQKGDIAEGYSVSREKKESFPLTVTSAQKNPTAFYLCASSIKGRQGQETQYFGPGTRLLVL.

DNA of the CDR3: TGTGCCAGCAGTGAGCAAATCGACAGAAAAAGGTACTTC. This gives the protein CASSEQIDRKRYF. This rearrangement joins TRBV6-1 to TRBJ2-7, with D possibly matching TRBD1 (5 bases). The CDR3 has 13 residues. Per germline, CDR1 MNHNS and CDR2 SASEGT. The germline V and J ends were trimmed by 3 bases and 12 bases, with 18 bases remaining between them.

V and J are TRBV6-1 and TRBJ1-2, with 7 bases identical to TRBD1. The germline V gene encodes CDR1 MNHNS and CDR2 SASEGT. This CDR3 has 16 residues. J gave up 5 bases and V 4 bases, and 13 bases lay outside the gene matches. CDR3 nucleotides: TGTGCCAGCAGTGTCTTGACAGGGAATAAAATATATGGCTACACCTTC. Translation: CASSVLTGNKIYGYTF.

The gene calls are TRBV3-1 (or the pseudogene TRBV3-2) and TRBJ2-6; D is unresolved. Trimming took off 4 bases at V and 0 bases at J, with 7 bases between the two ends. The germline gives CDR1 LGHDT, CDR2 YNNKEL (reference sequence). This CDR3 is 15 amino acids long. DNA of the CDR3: TGTGCCAGCAGCCCTTCTACCTCTGGGGCCAACGTCCTGACTTTC. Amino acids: CASSPSTSGANVLTF.

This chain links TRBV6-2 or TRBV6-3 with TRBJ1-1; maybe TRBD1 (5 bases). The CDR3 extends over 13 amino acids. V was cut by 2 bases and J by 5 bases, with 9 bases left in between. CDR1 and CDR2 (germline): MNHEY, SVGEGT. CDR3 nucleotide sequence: TGTGCCAGCAGTTACGGGGCTGGGACTGAAGCTTTCTTT. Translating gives CASSYGAGTEAFF.

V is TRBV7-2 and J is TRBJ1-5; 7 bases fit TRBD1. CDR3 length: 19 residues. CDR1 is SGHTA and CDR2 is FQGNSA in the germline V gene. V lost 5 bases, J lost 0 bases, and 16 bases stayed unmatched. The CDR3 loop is CASSPRRRQGRFSNQPQHF. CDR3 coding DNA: TGTGCCAGCAGCCCGAGGCGAAGACAGGGACGGTTTAGCAATCAGCCCCAGCATTTT.

The CDR3 loop reads CASSGTGGTDTQYF. The CDR3 DNA reads TGTGCCAGCAGTGGGACAGGGGGCACAGATACGCAGTATTTT. This chain uses TRBV6-4 with TRBJ2-3; TRBD1 matches 9 bases. CDR1 and CDR2 (germline): MRHNA, SNTAGT. The CDR3 extends over 14 amino acids. Losses at the gene ends were 4 bases for V and 1 base for J; bases not matched to a gene: 0.

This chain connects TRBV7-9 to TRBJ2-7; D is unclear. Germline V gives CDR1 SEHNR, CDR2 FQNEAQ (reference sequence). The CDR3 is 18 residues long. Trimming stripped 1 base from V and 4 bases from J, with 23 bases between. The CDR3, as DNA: TGTGCCAGCAGCTTAGTCCGGCGAATTGGGCAGGAAGATTACGAGCAGTACTTC. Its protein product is CASSLVRRIGQEDYEQYF.

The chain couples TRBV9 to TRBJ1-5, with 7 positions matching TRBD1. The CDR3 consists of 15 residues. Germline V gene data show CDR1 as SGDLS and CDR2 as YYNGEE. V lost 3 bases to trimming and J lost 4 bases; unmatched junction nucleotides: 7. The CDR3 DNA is TGTGCCAGCAGCGCAGAGGGGGCGGGAAATCAGCCCCAGCATTTT. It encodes CASSAEGAGNQPQHF.

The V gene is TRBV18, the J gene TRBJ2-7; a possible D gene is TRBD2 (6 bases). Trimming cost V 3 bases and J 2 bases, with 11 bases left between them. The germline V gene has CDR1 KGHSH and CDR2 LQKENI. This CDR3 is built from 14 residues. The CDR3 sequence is CASSPPGGTYEQYF. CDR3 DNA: TGTGCCAGCTCACCCCCCGGGGGTACCTACGAGCAGTACTTC.

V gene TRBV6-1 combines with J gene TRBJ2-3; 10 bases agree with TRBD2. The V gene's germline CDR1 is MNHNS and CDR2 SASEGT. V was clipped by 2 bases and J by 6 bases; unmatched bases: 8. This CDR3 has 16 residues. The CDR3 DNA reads TGTGCCAGCAGTGAAAGGGGTAGCGGGGGGCTCGATACGCAGTATTTT. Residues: CASSERGSGGLDTQYF.

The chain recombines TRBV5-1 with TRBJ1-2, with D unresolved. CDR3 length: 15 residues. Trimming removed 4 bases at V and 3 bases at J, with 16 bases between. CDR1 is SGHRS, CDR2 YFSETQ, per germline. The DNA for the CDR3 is TGCGCCAGCAGCCCTGGGAGGGCCCCTTACTATGGCTACACCTTC. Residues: CASSPGRAPYYGYTF. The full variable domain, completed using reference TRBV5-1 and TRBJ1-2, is KAGVTQTPRYLIKTRGQQVTLSCSPISGHRSVSWYQQTPGQGLQFLFEYFSETQRNKGNFPGRFSGRQFSNSRSEMNVSTLELGDSALYLCASSPGRAPYYGYTFGSGTRLTVV.

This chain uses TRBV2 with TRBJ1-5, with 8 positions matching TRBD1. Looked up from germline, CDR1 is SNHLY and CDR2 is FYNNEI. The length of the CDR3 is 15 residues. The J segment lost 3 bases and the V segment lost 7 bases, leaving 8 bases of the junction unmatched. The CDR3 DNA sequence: TGTGCCAGCAACGGACAGGGCGCCAACAATCAGCCCCAGCATTTT. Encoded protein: CASNGQGANNQPQHF.

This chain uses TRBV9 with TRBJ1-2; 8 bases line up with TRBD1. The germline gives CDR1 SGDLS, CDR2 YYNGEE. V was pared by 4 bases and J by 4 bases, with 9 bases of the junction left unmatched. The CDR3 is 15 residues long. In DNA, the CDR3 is TGTGCCAGCAGCTCCCATCGGACAGGGACCTATGGCTACACCTTC. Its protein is CASSSHRTGTYGYTF.

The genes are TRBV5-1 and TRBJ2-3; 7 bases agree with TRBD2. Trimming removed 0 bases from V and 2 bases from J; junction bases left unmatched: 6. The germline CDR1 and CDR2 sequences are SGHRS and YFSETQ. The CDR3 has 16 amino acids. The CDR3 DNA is TGCGCCAGCAGCTTGGCCACTAGCGAGCTCACAGATACGCAGTATTTT. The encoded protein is CASSLATSELTDTQYF.

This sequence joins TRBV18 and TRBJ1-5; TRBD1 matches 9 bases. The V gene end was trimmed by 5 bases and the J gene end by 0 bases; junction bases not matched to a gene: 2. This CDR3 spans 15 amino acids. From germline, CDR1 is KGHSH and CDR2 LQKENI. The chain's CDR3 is CASSMGQGSNQPQHF. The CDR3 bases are TGTGCCAGCTCAATGGGACAGGGTAGCAATCAGCCCCAGCATTTT.